The present entry profiles one T cell receptor beta chain with its context. Its specificity is unknown. These data come from a study of T cell responses to AZD1222 COVID-19 vaccine. General study results and limits: Close to half of spike-specific TCRs reportedly recognize unmutated variant regions.

Using immunoSEQ multiplex PCR, the repertoire was profiled, and TCRdb retains in-frame clones only, with some absent. The sample has some 56,000 clones; 89% are singletons. V lost 5 bases to trimming and J lost 0 bases, with 5 bases between them. Germline loops: CDR1 GTSNPN, CDR2 SVGIG (reference sequence). The CDR3 has 12 residues. Pooled together were second doses at about 4 or about 12 weeks. This sequence originates from an adult who received the AZD1222 COVID-19 vaccine. The input for sequencing was peripheral blood, taken 28 days after the second AZD1222 dose. The chain combines TRBV30 with TRBJ1-5; D remains unclear. CDR3 amino acids: CAWSDSNQPQHF. The CDR3 DNA follows: TGTGCCTGGTCGGATAGCAATCAGCCCCAGCATTTT.